This T cell receptor beta chain came from a study of cytomegalovirus exposure and HLA in healthy donors. In the case of this clone: Its antigen is unidentified.

This CDR3 comprises 15 residues. Germline loops: CDR1 SQVTM, CDR2 ANQGSEA. The V end lost 7 bases, the J end lost 1 base, and 19 bases lay between the germline ends. Whole-study findings and limits: A cluster of highly shared sequence variants was likely a sequencing artifact. Cytomegalovirus status was reportedly diagnosed by the classifier with high specificity and sensitivity.

13 Jbeta primers and 60 Vbeta primers were used for the PCR. Using immunoSEQ multiplex PCR, the repertoire was profiled, and TCRdb retains in-frame clones only, with some absent. The sample lists tens of thousands of clones, around four fifths seen once, with 2.5% to 3.5% in the top ten. The sequenced sample consisted of PBMCs. The chain combines TRBV29-1 with TRBJ1-1; the D gene is possibly TRBD1 (5 bases). The TCR was taken from a man aged 50 to 60 in good health and CMV-seronegative. This chain's CDR3 is CSASREGRGNTEAFF. The CDR3 bases are TGCAGCGCTTCAAGGGAGGGACGGGGGAACACTGAAGCTTTCTTT.